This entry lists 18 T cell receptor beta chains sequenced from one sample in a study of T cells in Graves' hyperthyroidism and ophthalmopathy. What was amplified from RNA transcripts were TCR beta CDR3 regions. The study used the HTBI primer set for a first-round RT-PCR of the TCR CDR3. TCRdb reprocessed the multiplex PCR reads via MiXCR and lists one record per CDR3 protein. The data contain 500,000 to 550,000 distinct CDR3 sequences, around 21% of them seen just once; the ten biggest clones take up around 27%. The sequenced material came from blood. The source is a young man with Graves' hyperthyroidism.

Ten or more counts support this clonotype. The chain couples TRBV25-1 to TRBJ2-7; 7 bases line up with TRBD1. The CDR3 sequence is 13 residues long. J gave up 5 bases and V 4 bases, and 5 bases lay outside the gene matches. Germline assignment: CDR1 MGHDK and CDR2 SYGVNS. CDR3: CASSGRQGNEQYF. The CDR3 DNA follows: TGTGCCAGCAGTGGGAGACAGGGTAACGAGCAGTACTTC.

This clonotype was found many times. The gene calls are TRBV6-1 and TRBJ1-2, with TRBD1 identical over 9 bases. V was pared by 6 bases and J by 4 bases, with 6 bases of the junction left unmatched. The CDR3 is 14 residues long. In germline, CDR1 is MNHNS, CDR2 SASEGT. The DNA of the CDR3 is TGTGCCAGCAGCCCTACGACAGGGGGCTATGGCTACACCTTC. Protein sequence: CASSPTTGGYGYTF.

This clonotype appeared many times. The CDR3 region has the DNA TGTGCCAGCAGCTTATGGGACCGGGAAGAGACCCAGTACTTC. It is translated as CASSLWDREETQYF. The chain recombines TRBV11-3 with TRBJ2-5; D might be TRBD1 or TRBD2, each matching 5 bases. Germline CDR1 SGHNT, CDR2 YENEEA. V was cut by 2 bases and J by 3 bases, with 10 bases left in between. The CDR3 is 14 residues long.

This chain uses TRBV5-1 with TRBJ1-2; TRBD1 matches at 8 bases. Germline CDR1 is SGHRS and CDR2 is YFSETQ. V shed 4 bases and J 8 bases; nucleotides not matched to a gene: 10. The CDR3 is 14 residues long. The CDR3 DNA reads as TGCGCCAGCAGCGTCGAGGACAGGGCCGGGGGCTACACCTTC. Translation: CASSVEDRAGGYTF. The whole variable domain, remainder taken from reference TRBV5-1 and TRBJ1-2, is KAGVTQTPRYLIKTRGQQVTLSCSPISGHRSVSWYQQTPGQGLQFLFEYFSETQRNKGNFPGRFSGRQFSNSRSEMNVSTLELGDSALYLCASSVEDRAGGYTFGSGTRLTVV.

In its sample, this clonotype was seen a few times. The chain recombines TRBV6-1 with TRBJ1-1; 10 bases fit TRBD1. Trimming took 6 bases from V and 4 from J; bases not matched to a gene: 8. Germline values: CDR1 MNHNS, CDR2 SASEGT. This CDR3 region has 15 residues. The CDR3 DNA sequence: TGTGCCAGCAGGCAGACCCGGACAGGGGGCACTGAAGCTTTCTTT. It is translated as CASRQTRTGGTEAFF.

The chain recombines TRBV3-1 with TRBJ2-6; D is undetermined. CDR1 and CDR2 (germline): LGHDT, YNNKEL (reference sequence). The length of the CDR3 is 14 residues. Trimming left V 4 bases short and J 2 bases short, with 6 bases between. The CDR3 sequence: CASSPTAGANVLTF. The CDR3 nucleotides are TGTGCCAGCAGCCCGACCGCTGGGGCCAACGTCCTGACTTTC.

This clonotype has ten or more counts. In DNA, the CDR3 is TGTGCCAGCAGTGAGGAGGGTGGCTACACCTTC. Its protein product is CASSEEGGYTF. The V call is TRBV6-1, the J call TRBJ1-2; D gene uncertain. This CDR3 is 11 amino acids long. Germline CDR1 and CDR2: MNHNS and SASEGT. Trimming took off 3 bases at V and 7 bases at J, with 6 bases between the two ends.

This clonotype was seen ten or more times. CDR3 region: CASRGQEMQETQYF. The CDR3 DNA follows: TGTGCCAGCAGAGGACAGGAGATGCAAGAGACCCAGTACTTC. The genes are TRBV12-3 or TRBV12-4 and TRBJ2-5; TRBD1 matches 7 bases. The V segment lost 6 bases and the J segment 2 bases; nucleotides outside the gene matches: 6. The CDR3 is 14 residues long.

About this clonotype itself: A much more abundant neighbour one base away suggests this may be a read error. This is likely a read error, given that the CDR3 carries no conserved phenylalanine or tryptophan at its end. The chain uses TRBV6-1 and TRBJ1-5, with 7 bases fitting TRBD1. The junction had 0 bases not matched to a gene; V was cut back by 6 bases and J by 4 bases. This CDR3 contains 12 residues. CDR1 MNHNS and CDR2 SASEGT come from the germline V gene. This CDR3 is CASRTGNQPQHL. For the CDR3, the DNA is TGTGCCAGCAGGACAGGGAATCAGCCCCAGCATTTG.

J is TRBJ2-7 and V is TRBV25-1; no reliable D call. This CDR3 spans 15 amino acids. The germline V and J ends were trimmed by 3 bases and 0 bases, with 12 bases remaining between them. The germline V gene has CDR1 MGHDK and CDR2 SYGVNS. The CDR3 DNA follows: TGTGCCAGCAGTGACGGTGGGCTCTCCTCCTACGAGCAGTACTTC. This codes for CASSDGGLSSYEQYF.

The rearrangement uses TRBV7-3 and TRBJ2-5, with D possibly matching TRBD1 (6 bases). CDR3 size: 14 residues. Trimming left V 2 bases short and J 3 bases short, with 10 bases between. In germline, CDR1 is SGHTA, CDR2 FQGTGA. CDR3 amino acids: CASSLPAGEETQYF. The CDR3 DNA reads TGTGCCAGCAGCTTACCCGCAGGGGAAGAGACCCAGTACTTC.

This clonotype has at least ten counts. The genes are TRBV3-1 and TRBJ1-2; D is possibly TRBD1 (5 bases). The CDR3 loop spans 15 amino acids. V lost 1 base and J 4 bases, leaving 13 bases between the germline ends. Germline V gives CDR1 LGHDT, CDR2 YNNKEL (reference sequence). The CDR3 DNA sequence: TGTGCCAGCAGCCAAGTGAGAGAGGGACTCTATGGCTACACCTTC. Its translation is CASSQVREGLYGYTF. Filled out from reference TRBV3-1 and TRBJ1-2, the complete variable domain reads DTAVSQTPKYLVTQMGNDKSIKCEQNLGHDTMYWYKQDSKKFLKIMFSYNNKELIINETVPNRFSPKSPDKAHLNLHINSLELGDSAVYFCASSQVREGLYGYTFGSGTRLTVV.

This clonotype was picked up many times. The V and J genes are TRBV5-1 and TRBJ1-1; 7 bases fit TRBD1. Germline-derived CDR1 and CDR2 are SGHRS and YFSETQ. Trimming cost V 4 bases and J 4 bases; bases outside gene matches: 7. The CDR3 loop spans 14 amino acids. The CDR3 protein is CASSPGQELTEAFF. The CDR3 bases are TGCGCCAGCAGCCCCGGACAGGAGCTCACTGAAGCTTTCTTT.

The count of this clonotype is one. The CDR3 coding sequence is TGTGCCAGCAGTGAATACGCTAGCGGGAGATCGGGCGAGCAGTACTTC. Translating it yields CASSEYASGRSGEQYF. This chain uses TRBV25-1 with TRBJ2-7, with 10 nucleotides matching TRBD2. CDR1 and CDR2 (germline): MGHDK, SYGVNS. The CDR3 has 16 amino acids. Trimming took 0 bases from V and 6 from J; bases not matched to a gene: 8.

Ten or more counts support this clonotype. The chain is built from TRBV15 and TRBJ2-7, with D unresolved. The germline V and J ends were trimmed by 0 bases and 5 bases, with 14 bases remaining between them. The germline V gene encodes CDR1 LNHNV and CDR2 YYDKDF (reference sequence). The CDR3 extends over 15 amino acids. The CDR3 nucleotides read TGTGCCACCAGCAGAGACTCGGTGCTTACGGACGAGCAGTACTTC. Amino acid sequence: CATSRDSVLTDEQYF.

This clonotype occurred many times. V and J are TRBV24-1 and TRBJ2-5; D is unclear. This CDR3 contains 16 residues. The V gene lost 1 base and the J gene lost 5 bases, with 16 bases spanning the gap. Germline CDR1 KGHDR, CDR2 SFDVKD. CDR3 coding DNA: TGTGCCACCAGTGATTTCCCCTCGAGTGTGAAGGAGACCCAGTACTTC. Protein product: CATSDFPSSVKETQYF.

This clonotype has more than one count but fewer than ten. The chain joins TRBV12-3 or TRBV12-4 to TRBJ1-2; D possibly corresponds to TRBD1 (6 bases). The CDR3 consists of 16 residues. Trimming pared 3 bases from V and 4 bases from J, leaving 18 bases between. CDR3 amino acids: CASSFKGRTAFYGYTF. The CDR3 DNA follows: TGTGCCAGCAGTTTTAAGGGGAGGACAGCGTTCTATGGCTACACCTTC.

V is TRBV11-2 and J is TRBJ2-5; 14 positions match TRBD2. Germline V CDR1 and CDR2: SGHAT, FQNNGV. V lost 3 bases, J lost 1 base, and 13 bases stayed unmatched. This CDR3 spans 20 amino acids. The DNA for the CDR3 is TGTGCCAGCAGCTTTATCCCCCCAGGACTAGCGGGGGGCCCCCAAGAGACCCAGTACTTC. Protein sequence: CASSFIPPGLAGGPQETQYF.